A single sample gave rise to the 5 T cell receptor beta chains below, sequenced in a study of blood T cell repertoires in COVID-19 (TCRdb year 2020). Preparation of the library involved the immunoSEQ multiplex PCR assay. TCRdb retrieved this table from immuneACCESS and kept in-frame rearrangements only. Not all clones are present; in checked studies, unresolved V genes account for under half, and no reason is known for the remainder. A total of roughly 80,000 clones appear in this sample, under 90% of them only once. The ten most abundant clones make up around 12% of the sample. The sequenced sample consisted of peripheral blood. These receptors were collected from a human donor in a cohort sampled during active COVID-19.

CDR3 in amino acids: CASSQDRVQTQYF. In DNA, the CDR3 is TGTGCCAGCAGCCAGGACAGGGTCCAGACCCAGTACTTC. The rearrangement uses TRBV14 and TRBJ2-5; 8 positions agree with TRBD1. V gave up 3 bases and J gave up 6 bases; unmatched junction bases: 3. CDR1 and CDR2 (germline): SGHDN, FVKESK. The length of the CDR3 is 13 residues.

This chain uses TRBV23-1 with TRBJ2-1, with 9 bases lining up with TRBD2. TRBV23-1 is reported as an ORF; its role is uncertain. The trim removed 7 bases at V and 6 bases at J, leaving 4 bases unmatched. The CDR3 runs 13 residues. The CDR3 spells CASTSGTTNEQFF. The CDR3, as DNA: TGCGCCAGCACTAGCGGGACCACCAATGAGCAGTTCTTC.

This clone was observed once. The CDR3 DNA sequence: TGCGCCAGCAGCTTGCAGGGGGCGGACACAGATACGCAGTATTTT. This codes for CASSLQGADTDTQYF. The chain combines TRBV5-1 with TRBJ2-3; 8 bases align to TRBD1. CDR3 length: 15 residues. Germline trimming cut 1 base from V and 2 bases from J; bases unmatched to any gene: 3. Looked up from germline, CDR1 is SGHRS and CDR2 is YFSETQ.

The chain has TRBV19 and TRBJ1-5; TRBD1 is a possible D gene (5 bases). The germline gives CDR1 LNHDA, CDR2 SQIVND (reference sequence). The germline V and J ends were trimmed by 5 bases and 6 bases, with 11 bases remaining between them. The CDR3 loop spans 13 amino acids. The CDR3, as DNA: TGTGCCAGTAGTCCAGGGCTCCGTCAGCCCCAGCATTTT. Translated, it gives CASSPGLRQPQHF.

The chain links TRBV5-4 to TRBJ2-1; D might be TRBD2 (5 bases). Trimming removed 4 bases at V and 5 bases at J, with 13 bases between. The germline V gene encodes CDR1 SGHNT and CDR2 YYREEE (reference sequence). This CDR3 spans 14 amino acids. The CDR3: CASSPRNSDNEQFF. DNA for the CDR3: TGTGCCAGCAGCCCCCGGAATAGCGACAATGAGCAGTTCTTC. The full variable domain, in which reference TRBV5-4 and TRBJ2-1 provide the parts outside the CDR3, is ETGVTQSPTHLIKTRGQQVTLRCSSQSGHNTVSWYQQALGQGPQFIFQYYREEENGRGNFPPRFSGLQFPNYSSELNVNALELDDSALYLCASSPRNSDNEQFFGPGTRLTVL.